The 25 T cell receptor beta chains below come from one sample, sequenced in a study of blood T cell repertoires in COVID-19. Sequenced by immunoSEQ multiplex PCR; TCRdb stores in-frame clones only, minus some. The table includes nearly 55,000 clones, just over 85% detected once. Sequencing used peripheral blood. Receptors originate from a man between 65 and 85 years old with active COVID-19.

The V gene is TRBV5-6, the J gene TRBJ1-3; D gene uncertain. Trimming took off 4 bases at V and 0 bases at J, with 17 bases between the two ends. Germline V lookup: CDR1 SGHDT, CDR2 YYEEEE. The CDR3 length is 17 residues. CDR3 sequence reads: CASSAPGVGISGNTIYF. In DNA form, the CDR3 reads TGTGCCAGCAGCGCCCCGGGAGTGGGGATCTCTGGAAACACCATATATTTT. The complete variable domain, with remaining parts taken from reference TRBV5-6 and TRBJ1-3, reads DAGVTQSPTHLIKTRGQQVTLRCSPKSGHDTVSWYQQALGQGPQFIFQYYEEEERQRGNFPDRFSGHQFPNYSSELNVNALLLGDSALYLCASSAPGVGISGNTIYFGEGSWLTVV.

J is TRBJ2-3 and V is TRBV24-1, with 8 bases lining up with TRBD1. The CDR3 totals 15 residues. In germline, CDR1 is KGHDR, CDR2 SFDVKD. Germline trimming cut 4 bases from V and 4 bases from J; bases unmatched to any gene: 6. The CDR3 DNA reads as TGTGCCACCAGTGACCCTGGACAGGGAGCAGATACGCAGTATTTT. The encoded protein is CATSDPGQGADTQYF.

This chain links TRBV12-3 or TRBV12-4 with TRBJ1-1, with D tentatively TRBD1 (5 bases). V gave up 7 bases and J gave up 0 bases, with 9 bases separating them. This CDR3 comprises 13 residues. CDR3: CASKRQLNTEAFF. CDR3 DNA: TGTGCCAGCAAACGACAGTTGAACACTGAAGCTTTCTTT.

CDR3 bases: TGTGCCAGCAGCTTAGCGCTGTTTGGGGCAGGGGAGTCCTCCTCAGCTACACCCCTCCACTTT. Translation: CASSLALFGAGESSSATPLHF. The chain combines TRBV7-8 with TRBJ1-6; perhaps TRBD1 as D (6 bases). The V gene's germline CDR1 is SGHVS and CDR2 FQNEAQ. Trimming pared 0 bases from V and 11 bases from J, leaving 32 bases between. The CDR3 runs 21 residues.

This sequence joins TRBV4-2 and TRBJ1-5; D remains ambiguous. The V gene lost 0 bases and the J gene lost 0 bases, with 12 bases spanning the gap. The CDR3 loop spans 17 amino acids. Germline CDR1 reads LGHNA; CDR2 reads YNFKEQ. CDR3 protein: CASSQDQSGSSNQPQHF. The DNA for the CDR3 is TGTGCCAGCAGCCAAGATCAATCAGGCTCTAGCAATCAGCCCCAGCATTTT.

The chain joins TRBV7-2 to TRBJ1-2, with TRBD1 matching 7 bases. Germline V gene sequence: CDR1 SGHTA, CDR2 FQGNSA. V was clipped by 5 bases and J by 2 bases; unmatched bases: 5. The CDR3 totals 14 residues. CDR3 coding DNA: TGTGCCAGCAGCCTCAGACAGGGAAACTATGGCTACACCTTC. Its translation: CASSLRQGNYGYTF.

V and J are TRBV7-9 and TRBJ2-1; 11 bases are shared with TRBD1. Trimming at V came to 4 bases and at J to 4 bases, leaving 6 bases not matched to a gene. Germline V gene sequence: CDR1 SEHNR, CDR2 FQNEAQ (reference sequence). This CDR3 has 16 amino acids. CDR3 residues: CASSSPGQGVYNEQFF. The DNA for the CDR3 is TGTGCCAGCAGCTCGCCGGGACAGGGGGTTTACAATGAGCAGTTCTTC.

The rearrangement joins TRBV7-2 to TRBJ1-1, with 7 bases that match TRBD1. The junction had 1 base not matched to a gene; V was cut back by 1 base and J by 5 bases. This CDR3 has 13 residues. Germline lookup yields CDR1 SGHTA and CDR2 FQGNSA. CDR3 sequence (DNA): TGTGCCAGCAGCTTAGGACAGGGAACTGAAGCTTTCTTT. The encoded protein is CASSLGQGTEAFF.

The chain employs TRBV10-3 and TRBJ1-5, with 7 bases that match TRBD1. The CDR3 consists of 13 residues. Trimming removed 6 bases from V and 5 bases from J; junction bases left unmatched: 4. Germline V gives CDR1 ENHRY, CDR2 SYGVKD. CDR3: CAISATGDQPQHF. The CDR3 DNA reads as TGTGCCATCAGCGCTACAGGGGATCAGCCCCAGCATTTT.

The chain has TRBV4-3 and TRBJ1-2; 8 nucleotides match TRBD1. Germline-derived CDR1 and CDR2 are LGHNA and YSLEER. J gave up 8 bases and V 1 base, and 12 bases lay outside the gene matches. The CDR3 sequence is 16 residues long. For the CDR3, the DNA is TGCGCCAGCAGCCAAGGGACAGGGCAATCTCCCTTGGGCTACACCTTC. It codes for CASSQGTGQSPLGYTF.

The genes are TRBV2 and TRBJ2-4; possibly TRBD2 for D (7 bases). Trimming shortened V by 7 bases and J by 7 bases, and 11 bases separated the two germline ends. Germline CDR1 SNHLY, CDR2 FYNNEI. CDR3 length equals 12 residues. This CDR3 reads CASKEGGNIQYF. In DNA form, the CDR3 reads TGTGCCAGCAAAGAGGGGGGGAACATTCAGTACTTC.

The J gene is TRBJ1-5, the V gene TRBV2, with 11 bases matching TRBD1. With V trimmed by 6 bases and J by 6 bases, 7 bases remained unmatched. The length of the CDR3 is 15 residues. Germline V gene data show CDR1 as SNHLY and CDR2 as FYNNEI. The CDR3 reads CASSISGTGGQPQHF. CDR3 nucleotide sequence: TGTGCCAGCAGCATCTCCGGGACAGGGGGTCAGCCCCAGCATTTT.

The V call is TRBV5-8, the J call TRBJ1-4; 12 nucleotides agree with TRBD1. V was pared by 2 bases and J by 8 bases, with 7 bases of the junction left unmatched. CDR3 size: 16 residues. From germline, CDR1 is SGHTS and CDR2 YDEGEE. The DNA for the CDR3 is TGTGCCAGCAGCTTCCAACTCGGGACAGGGGGCGAAAAACTGTTTTTT. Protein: CASSFQLGTGGEKLFF.

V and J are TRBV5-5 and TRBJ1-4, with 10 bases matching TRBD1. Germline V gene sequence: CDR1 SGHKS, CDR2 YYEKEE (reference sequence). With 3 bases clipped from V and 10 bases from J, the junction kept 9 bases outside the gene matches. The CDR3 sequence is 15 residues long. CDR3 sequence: CASSWGDRGLGKLFF. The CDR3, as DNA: TGTGCCAGCAGCTGGGGAGACAGGGGGCTAGGAAAACTGTTTTTT.

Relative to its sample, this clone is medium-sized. The CDR3 nucleotides are TGTGCCAGCAGCGAGACAGGGCTGATTTCTGGTGGGGCCAACGTCCTGACTTTC. Translated, it gives CASSETGLISGGANVLTF. The chain carries TRBV9 and TRBJ2-6, with 7 bases that match TRBD1. The CDR3 is 18 residues long. Trimming removed 3 bases from V and 3 bases from J; junction bases left unmatched: 12. The germline V gene has CDR1 SGDLS and CDR2 YYNGEE. Full variable domain (rest looked up from reference TRBV9 and TRBJ2-6): DSGVTQTPKHLITATGQRVTLRCSPRSGDLSVYWYQQSLDQGLQFLIQYYNGEERAKGNILERFSAQQFPDLHSELNLSSLELGDSALYFCASSETGLISGGANVLTFGAGSRLTVL.

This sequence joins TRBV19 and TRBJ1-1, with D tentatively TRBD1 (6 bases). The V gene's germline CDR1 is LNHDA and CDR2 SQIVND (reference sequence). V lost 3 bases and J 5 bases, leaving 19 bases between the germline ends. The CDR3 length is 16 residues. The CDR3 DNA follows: TGTGCCAGTAGTATTGGGGCTACAGGGAGGGGAACTGAAGCTTTCTTT. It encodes CASSIGATGRGTEAFF.

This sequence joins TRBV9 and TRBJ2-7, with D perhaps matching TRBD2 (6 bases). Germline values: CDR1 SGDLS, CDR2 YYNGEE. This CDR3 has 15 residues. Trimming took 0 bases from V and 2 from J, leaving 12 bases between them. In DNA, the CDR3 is TGTGCCAGCAGCGTAGACCTGGGGGGACCCTACGAGCAGTACTTC. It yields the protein CASSVDLGGPYEQYF.

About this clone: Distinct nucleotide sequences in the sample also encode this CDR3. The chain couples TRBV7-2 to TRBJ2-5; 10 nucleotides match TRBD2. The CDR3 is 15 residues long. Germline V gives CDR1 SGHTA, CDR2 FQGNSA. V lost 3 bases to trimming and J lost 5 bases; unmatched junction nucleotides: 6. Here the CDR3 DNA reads TGTGCCAGCAGCTTCCAGCGGGGGGGCGGGGAGACCCAGTACTTC. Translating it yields CASSFQRGGGETQYF.

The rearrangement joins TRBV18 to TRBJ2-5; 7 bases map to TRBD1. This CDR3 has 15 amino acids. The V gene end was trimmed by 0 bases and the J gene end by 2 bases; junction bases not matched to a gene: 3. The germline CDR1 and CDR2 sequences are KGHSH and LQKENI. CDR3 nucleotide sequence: TGTGCCAGCTCACCACCAGACAGGGTTCAAGAGACCCAGTACTTC. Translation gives CASSPPDRVQETQYF.

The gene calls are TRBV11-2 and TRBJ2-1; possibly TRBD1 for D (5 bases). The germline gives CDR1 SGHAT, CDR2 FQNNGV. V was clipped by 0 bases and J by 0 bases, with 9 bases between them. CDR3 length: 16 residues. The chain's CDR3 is CASSLEGQRSYNEQFF. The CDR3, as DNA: TGTGCCAGCAGCTTAGAGGGGCAGCGCTCCTACAATGAGCAGTTCTTC.

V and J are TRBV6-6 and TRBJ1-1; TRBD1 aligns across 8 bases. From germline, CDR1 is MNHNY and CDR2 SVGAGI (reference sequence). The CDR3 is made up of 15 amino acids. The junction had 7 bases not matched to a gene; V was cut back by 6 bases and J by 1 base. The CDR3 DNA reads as TGTGCCAGCAGAGACCGGGACAGGAAGAACACTGAAGCTTTCTTT. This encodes CASRDRDRKNTEAFF.

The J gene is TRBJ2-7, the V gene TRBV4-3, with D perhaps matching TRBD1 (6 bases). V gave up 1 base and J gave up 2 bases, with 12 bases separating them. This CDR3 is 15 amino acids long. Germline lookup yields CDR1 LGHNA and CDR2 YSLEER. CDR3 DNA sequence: TGCGCCAGCAGCCAAGGTTGGGGGCTAACCTACGAGCAGTACTTC. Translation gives CASSQGWGLTYEQYF.

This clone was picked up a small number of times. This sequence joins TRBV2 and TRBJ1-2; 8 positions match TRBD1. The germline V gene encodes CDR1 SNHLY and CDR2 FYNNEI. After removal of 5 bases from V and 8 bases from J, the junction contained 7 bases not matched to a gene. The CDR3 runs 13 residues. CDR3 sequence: CASSRQGASGYTF. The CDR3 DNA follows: TGTGCCAGCAGTCGGCAGGGGGCTAGCGGCTACACCTTC.

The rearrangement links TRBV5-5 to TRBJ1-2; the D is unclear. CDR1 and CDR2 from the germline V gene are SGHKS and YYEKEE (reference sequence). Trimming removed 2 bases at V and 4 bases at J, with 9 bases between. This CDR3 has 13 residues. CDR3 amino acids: CASSLSIFYGYTF. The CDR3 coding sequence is TGTGCCAGCAGCTTAAGCATATTCTATGGCTACACCTTC.

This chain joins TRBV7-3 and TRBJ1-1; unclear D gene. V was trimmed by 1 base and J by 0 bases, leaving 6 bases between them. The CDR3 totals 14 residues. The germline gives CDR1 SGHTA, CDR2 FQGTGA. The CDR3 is CASSLNSLNTEAFF. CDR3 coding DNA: TGTGCCAGCAGCTTAAACAGCTTGAACACTGAAGCTTTCTTT.